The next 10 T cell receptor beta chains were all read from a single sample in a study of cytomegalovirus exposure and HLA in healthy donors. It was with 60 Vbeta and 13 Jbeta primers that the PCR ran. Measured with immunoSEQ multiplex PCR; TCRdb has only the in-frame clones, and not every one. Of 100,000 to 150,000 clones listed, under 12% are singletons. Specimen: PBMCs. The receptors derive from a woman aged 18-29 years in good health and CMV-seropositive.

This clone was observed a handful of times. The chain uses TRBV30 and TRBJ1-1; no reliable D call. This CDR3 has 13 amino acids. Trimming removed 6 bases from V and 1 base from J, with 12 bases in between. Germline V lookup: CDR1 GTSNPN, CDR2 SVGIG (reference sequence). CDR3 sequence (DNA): TGTGCCTGTACCATGCAGGAGAACACTGAAGCTTTCTTT. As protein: CACTMQENTEAFF.

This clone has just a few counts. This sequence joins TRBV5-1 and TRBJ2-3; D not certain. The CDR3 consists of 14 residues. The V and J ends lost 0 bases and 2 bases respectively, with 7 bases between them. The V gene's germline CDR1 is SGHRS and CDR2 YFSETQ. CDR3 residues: CASSLGLSTDTQYF. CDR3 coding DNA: TGCGCCAGCAGCTTGGGGCTCTCCACAGATACGCAGTATTTT.

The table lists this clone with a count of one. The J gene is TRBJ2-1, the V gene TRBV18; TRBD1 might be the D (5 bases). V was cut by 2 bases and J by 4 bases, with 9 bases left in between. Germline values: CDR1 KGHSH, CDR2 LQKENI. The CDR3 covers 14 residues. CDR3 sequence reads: CASSPGATYNEQFF. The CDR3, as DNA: TGTGCCAGCTCACCAGGGGCTACATACAATGAGCAGTTCTTC.

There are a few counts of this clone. The CDR3 DNA sequence: TGTGCCAGCGGAACAATAGCGGGACCGTACAATGAGCAGTTCTTC. Protein product: CASGTIAGPYNEQFF. The chain recombines TRBV11-3 with TRBJ2-1, with 8 bases that match TRBD2. The CDR3 has 15 amino acids. Losses at the gene ends were 8 bases for V and 4 bases for J; bases not matched to a gene: 10. Germline loops: CDR1 SGHNT, CDR2 YENEEA.

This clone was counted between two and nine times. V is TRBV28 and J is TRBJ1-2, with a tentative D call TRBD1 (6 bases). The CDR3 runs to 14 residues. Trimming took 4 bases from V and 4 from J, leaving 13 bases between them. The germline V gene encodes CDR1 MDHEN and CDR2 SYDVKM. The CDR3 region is CASSYQGIFYGYTF. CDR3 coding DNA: TGTGCCAGCAGTTATCAGGGGATATTCTATGGCTACACCTTC.

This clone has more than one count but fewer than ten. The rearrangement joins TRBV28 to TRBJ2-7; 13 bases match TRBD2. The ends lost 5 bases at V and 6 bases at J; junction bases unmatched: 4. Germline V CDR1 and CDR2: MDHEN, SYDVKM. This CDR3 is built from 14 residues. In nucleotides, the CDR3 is TGTGCCAGCAGTCGACTAGCGGGAGGCCCCGAGCAGTACTTC. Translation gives CASSRLAGGPEQYF.

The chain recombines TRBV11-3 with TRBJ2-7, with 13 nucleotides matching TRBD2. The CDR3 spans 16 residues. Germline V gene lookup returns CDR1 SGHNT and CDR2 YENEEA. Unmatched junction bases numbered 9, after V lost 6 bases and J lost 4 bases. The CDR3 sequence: CASSSGTSGNKYEQYF. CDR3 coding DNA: TGTGCCAGCAGTTCCGGGACTAGCGGGAACAAATACGAGCAGTACTTC.

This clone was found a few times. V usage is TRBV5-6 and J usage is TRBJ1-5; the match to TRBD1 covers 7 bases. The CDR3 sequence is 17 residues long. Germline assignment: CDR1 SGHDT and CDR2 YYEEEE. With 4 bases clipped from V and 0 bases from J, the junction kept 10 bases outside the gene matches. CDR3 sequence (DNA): TGTGCCAGCAGCGCAAAGGGGGCTACTGATAGCAATCAGCCCCAGCATTTT. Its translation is CASSAKGATDSNQPQHF.

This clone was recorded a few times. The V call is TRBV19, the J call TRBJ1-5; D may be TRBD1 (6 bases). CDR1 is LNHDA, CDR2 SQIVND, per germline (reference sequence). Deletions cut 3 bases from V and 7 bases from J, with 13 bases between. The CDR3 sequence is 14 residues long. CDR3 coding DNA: TGTGCCAGTAGTATTGGGGGGGCTGGACAGCCCCAGCATTTT. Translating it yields CASSIGGAGQPQHF.

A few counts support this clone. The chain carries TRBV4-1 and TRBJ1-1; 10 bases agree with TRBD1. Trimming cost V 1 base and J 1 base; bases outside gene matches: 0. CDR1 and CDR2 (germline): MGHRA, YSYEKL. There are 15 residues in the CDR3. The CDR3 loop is CASSQGQGANTEAFF. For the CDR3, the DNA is TGCGCCAGCAGCCAAGGACAGGGGGCGAACACTGAAGCTTTCTTT.